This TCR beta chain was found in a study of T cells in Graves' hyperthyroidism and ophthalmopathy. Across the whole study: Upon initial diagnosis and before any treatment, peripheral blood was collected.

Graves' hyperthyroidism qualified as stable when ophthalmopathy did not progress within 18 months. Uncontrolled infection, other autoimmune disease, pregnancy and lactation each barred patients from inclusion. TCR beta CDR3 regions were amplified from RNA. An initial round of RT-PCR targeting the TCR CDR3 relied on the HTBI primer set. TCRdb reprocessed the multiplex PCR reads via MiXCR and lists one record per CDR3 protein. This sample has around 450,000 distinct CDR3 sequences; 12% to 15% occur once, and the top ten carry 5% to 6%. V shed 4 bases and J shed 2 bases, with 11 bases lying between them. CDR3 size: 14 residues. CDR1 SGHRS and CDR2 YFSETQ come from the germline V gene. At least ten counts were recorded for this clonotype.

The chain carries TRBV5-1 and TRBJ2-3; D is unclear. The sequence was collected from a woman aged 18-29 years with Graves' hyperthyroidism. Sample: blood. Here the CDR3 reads CASSAYTHTDTQYF. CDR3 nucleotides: TGCGCCAGCAGCGCCTACACCCACACAGATACGCAGTATTTT.